This T cell receptor (beta chain) was obtained from a study of blood T cell repertoires in COVID-19. Only in-frame clones appear in the TCRdb table, and some are missing; sequencing was by immunoSEQ multiplex PCR. The sample shows 150,000 to 200,000 clones, over 75% of them seen only once. CDR1 is SEHNR and CDR2 is FQNEAQ in the germline V gene (reference sequence). The length of the CDR3 is 14 residues. Trimming removed 4 bases from V and 0 bases from J, with 6 bases in between. Sample: PBMCs or T cells enriched from blood (not recorded which). The V and J genes are TRBV7-9 and TRBJ1-4; possible D gene TRBD1, 6 bases. The clonotype originates from a woman under 30 who had recovered from COVID-19. The CDR3 loop reads CASSWTATNEKLFF. As DNA, the CDR3 is TGTGCCAGCAGCTGGACAGCAACTAATGAAAAACTGTTTTTT.